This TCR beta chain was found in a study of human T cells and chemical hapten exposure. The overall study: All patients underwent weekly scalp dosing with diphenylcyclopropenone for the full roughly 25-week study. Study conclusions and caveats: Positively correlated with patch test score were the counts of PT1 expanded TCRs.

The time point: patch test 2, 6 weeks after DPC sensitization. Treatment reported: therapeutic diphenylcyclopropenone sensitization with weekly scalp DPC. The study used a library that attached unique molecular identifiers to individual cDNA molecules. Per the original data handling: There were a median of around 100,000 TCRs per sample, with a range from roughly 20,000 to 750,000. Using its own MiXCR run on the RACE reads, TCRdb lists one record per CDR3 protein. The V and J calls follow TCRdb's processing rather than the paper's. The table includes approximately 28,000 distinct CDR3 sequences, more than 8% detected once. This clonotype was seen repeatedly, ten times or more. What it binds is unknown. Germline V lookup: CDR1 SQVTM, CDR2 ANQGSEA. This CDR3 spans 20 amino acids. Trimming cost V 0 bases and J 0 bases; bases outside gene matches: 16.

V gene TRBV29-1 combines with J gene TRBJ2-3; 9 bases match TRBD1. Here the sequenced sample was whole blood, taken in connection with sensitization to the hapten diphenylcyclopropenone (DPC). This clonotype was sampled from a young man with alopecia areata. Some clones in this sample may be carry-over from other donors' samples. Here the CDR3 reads CSVEDGTGWGRVHSTDTQYF. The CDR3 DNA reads TGCAGCGTTGAAGATGGGACAGGGTGGGGAAGGGTCCACAGCACAGATACGCAGTATTTT.